The present T cell receptor beta chain was sequenced within a study of OX40 agonist ivuxolimab in advanced cancers. About the study: Enrollees could have had prior anti-PD-1, anti-PD-L1 or anti-CTLA-4 therapy, which around 40% had received.

Peripheral blood came from all dose cohorts at three timepoints. V was pared by 2 bases and J by 5 bases, with 5 bases of the junction left unmatched. Germline lookup yields CDR1 LGHNT and CDR2 FRNRAP. The CDR3 consists of 15 residues. TCRdb's table, derived via immunoSEQ multiplex PCR, lists solely in-frame clones and lacks some. The sample has around 60,000 clones; about four fifths are singletons. Study-wide results and caveats: In general, CD8+ T cells held more expanded clones than CD4+ did, on average.

As for this clone: Its cognate antigen is unknown.

The receptor's source is an adult with an advanced solid tumor such as melanoma, head and neck, liver or kidney cancer. Sample: CD4+ or CD8+ T cells sorted from blood, taken in a trial of the OX40 agonist ivuxolimab. The rearrangement links TRBV12-5 to TRBJ2-1; 8 positions match TRBD2. The CDR3 spells CASGLWLAGHNEQFF. CDR3 DNA sequence: TGTGCTAGTGGTTTGTGGCTAGCGGGCCACAATGAGCAGTTCTTC.